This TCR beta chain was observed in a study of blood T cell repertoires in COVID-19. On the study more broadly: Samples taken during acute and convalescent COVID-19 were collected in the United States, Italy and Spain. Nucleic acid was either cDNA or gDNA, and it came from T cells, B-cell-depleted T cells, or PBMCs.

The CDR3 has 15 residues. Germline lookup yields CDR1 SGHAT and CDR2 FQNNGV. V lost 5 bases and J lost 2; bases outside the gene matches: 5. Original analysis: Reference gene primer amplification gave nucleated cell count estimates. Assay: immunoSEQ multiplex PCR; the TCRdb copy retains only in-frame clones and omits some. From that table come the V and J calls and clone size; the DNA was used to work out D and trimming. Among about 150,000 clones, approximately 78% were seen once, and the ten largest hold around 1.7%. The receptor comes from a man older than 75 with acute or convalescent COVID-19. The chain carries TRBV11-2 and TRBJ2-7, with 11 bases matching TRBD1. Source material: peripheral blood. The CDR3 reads CASSLGQGATYEQYF. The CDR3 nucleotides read TGTGCCAGCAGCCTCGGACAGGGGGCCACCTACGAGCAGTACTTC.